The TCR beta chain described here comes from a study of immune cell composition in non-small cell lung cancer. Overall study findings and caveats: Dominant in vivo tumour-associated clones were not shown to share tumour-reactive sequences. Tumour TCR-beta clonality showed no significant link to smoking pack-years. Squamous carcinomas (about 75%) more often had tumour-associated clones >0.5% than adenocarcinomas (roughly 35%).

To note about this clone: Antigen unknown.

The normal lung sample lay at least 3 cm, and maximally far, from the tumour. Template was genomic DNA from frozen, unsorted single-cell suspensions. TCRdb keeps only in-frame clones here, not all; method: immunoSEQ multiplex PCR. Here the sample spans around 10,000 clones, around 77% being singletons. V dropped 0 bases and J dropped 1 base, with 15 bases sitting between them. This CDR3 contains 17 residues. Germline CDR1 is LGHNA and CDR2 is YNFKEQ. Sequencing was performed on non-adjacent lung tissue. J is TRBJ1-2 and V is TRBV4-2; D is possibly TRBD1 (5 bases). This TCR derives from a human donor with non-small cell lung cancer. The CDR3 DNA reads TGTGCCAGCAGCCAAGAATTGACAGCAAGCCATAACTATGGCTACACCTTC. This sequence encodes CASSQELTASHNYGYTF.